The clone carrying this TCR beta chain was observed a few times. What it binds is unknown. The sample belongs to a study of CD8+ T cells in alopecia areata. Trimming shortened V by 0 bases and J by 2 bases, and 12 bases separated the two germline ends. The CDR3 runs to 17 residues. In germline, CDR1 is SGDLS, CDR2 YYNGEE. Study-level points and caveats: Scalp samples also contribute reads from the resident alphabeta T cells found in normal skin.

RNA, once extracted, was reverse transcribed into cDNA for use as the sequencing template. TCRdb keeps only in-frame clones here, not all; method: immunoSEQ multiplex PCR. Here the sample spans about 14,000 clones, 45% to 60% being singletons. CD25+CD127- cells were sorted from CD4+ cells in four to six patients. The study team obtained lesional scalp punch biopsies and peripheral blood from alopecia areata patients. The sequenced sample was CD4+ Tregs sorted from blood. The chain joins TRBV9 to TRBJ2-6; the D is unclear. This sequence was found in a human donor with alopecia areata. As DNA, the CDR3 is TGTGCCAGCAGCGTAGTGAAGGGTTTTCCTGGGGCCAACGTCCTGACTTTC. Amino acids: CASSVVKGFPGANVLTF.